A single T cell receptor (delta chain) is shown here with its context. A far larger clone lies a single base away; this is likely a read error. The sample carries other DNA sequences with the same CDR3. TCRdb reanalysed the RT-PCR reads with CATT. The repertoire includes roughly 540 delta-chain clones, over 9% of them detected once, and 45% to 65% sits in the top ten. This sample is drawn from a study of gamma-delta T cells after stem cell transplantation. This CDR3 spans 18 amino acids. J gave up 0 bases and V 0 bases, and 3 bases lay outside the gene matches. Germline V gene data show CDR1 as GEAIGNYY and CDR2 as EKD.

The V gene is TRDV2, the J gene TRDJ3; TRDD3 matches 8 bases. Sequencing was performed on gamma-delta T cells. This clonotype was obtained from a human donor. It is not recorded whose cells these are; they may come from a transplant donor. The CDR3 coding sequence is TGTGCCTGTGACACCGTGCTGGGGGACTCCTGGGACACCCGACAGATGTTTTTC. Amino acid sequence: CACDTVLGDSWDTRQMFF.